What follows are 4 T cell receptor beta chains derived from one specimen sequenced in a study of multiple sclerosis patients with progressive multifocal leukoencephalopathy. Time point reported: time of PML onset. Data came from immunoSEQ multiplex PCR; TCRdb stores just in-frame clones and leaves some out. The table records 30,000 or so clones, around 90% of them present only once. Sequencing was performed on PBMCs, taken from a patient treated with natalizumab. All receptors derive from a woman aged 40 to 50 with progressive multifocal leukoencephalopathy.

This clone was recorded only once. CDR3 nucleotides: TGTGCCAGCAGCACCGACCCAAGGGATGAGCAGTTCTTC. Its translation is CASSTDPRDEQFF. The rearrangement uses TRBV7-3 and TRBJ2-1; D is undetermined. V lost 5 bases and J 8 bases, leaving 13 bases between the germline ends. CDR1 SGHTA and CDR2 FQGTGA come from the germline V gene. The CDR3 is made up of 13 amino acids.

The chain couples TRBV28 to TRBJ2-2, with 12 bases fitting TRBD2. With V trimmed by 2 bases and J by 5 bases, 9 bases remained unmatched. Germline CDR1 is MDHEN and CDR2 is SYDVKM. This CDR3 comprises 18 residues. In DNA, the CDR3 is TGTGCCAGCAGTTTAAGAGGACTAGCGGGATGGGTAACCGGGGAGCTGTTTTTT. Its protein is CASSLRGLAGWVTGELFF.

The chain couples TRBV25-1 to TRBJ2-7, with D unclear. Germline V gene lookup returns CDR1 MGHDK and CDR2 SYGVNS. The CDR3 length is 15 residues. The V end lost 3 bases, the J end lost 1 base, and 13 bases lay between the germline ends. The chain's CDR3 is CASSDVGQKSYEQYF. DNA of the CDR3: TGTGCCAGCAGTGATGTAGGGCAGAAGTCCTACGAGCAGTACTTC.

V gene TRBV10-3 combines with J gene TRBJ2-3, with 7 positions matching TRBD2. V shed 4 bases, J shed 3 bases, and the junction held 4 bases outside the gene matches. The CDR3 runs to 14 residues. Per the germline V gene, CDR1 is ENHRY and CDR2 is SYGVKD. CDR3 protein: CAISVGGSTDTQYF. The CDR3 DNA reads TGTGCCATCAGTGTCGGCGGGAGTACAGATACGCAGTATTTT.